These T cell receptor beta chains were read from a single sample in a study of T cell responses to AZD1222 COVID-19 vaccine. Assay: immunoSEQ multiplex PCR; the TCRdb copy retains only in-frame clones and omits some. The sample holds 130,000 to 150,000 clones, roughly 88% seen once. The specimen was peripheral blood, collected 28 days after the second dose of the MenACWY control vaccine. These receptors were obtained from an adult who received the MenACWY meningococcal vaccine as a control. Both conserved end residues are part of each CDR3. D genes are given only for firm matches. Size is omitted from some rows. Given values are once, few, many or a class for expanded clones.

J: TRBJ1-3
D: .
size: .
length: 14
V: TRBV7-9
CDR3: CASSLGNTGNTIYF
DNA: TGTGCCAGCAGCTTAGGAAACACTGGAAACACCATATATTTT

J: TRBJ2-7
D: .
size: once
length: 14
V: TRBV14
CDR3: CASSRVGSSYEQYF
DNA: TGTGCCAGCAGCCGAGTGGGAAGCTCCTACGAGCAGTACTTC

J: TRBJ1-2
D: .
size: few
length: 14
V: TRBV5-6
CDR3: CASSPNRFFYGYTF
DNA: TGTGCCAGCAGCCCCAACAGGTTCTTCTATGGCTACACCTTC

J: TRBJ2-7
D: .
size: .
length: 13
V: TRBV7-5
CDR3: CARSLGGQKEQYF
DNA: TGTGCCAGAAGCCTCGGGGGCCAGAAGGAGCAGTACTTC

J: TRBJ1-1
D: TRBD1
size: once
length: 12
V: TRBV12-3/TRBV12-4
CDR3: CASRDRQGEAFF
DNA: TGTGCCAGCAGGGACCGACAGGGGGAAGCTTTCTTT

J: TRBJ2-2
D: TRBD1
size: .
length: 16
V: TRBV11-1
CDR3: CASSLLIGTGSGELFF
DNA: TGTGCCAGCAGCTTACTTATCGGGACAGGGTCCGGGGAGCTGTTTTTT

J: TRBJ1-2
D: .
size: .
length: 13
V: TRBV6-5
CDR3: CASSDSRHYGYTF
DNA: TGTGCCAGCAGTGACTCTAGGCACTATGGCTACACCTTC

J: TRBJ2-3
D: TRBD1
size: .
length: 15
V: TRBV7-9
CDR3: CASSLVAGGSDTQYF
DNA: TGTGCCAGCAGCTTGGTGGCAGGGGGTTCAGATACGCAGTATTTT

J: TRBJ1-5
D: .
size: .
length: 18
V: TRBV19
CDR3: CASSRYLVTGGGNQPQHF
DNA: TGTGCCAGTAGTAGATACCTGGTGACCGGGGGTGGCAATCAGCCCCAGCATTTT

J: TRBJ2-3
D: .
size: .
length: 12
V: TRBV28
CDR3: CASLESQDTQYF
DNA: TGTGCCTCCCTGGAGTCACAAGATACGCAGTATTTT

J: TRBJ2-2
D: .
size: many
length: 14
V: TRBV6-2/TRBV6-3
CDR3: CASSSDSSTGELFF
DNA: TGTGCCAGCAGTTCTGATTCTAGCACCGGGGAGCTGTTTTTT

J: TRBJ2-1
D: .
size: .
length: 16
V: TRBV5-1
CDR3: CASSLFQGRSYNEQFF
DNA: TGCGCCAGCAGCTTGTTCCAGGGACGCTCCTACAATGAGCAGTTCTTC

J: TRBJ2-7
D: .
size: .
length: 14
V: TRBV27
CDR3: CASASGTPPYEQYF
DNA: TGTGCCAGCGCCTCCGGGACCCCTCCCTACGAGCAGTACTTC

J: TRBJ1-1
D: .
size: .
length: 14
V: TRBV27
CDR3: CASSLQGGNTEAFF
DNA: TGTGCCAGCAGTTTACAGGGAGGGAACACTGAAGCTTTCTTT

J: TRBJ2-3
D: .
size: .
length: 15
V: TRBV5-8
CDR3: CASSFPGTLTDTQYF
DNA: TGTGCCAGCAGCTTCCCCGGGACTCTCACAGATACGCAGTATTTT

J: TRBJ2-7
D: .
size: .
length: 12
V: TRBV28
CDR3: CASSLSLYEQYF
DNA: TGTGCCAGCAGTTTATCCCTTTACGAGCAGTACTTC

J: TRBJ1-1
D: .
size: few
length: 15
V: TRBV4-2
CDR3: CASSQGPGGNTEAFF
DNA: TGTGCCAGCAGCCAAGGGCCCGGTGGGAACACTGAAGCTTTCTTT

J: TRBJ1-4
D: TRBD1
size: .
length: 14
V: TRBV7-2
CDR3: CASSLLQGRGKLFF
DNA: TGTGCCAGCAGCTTACTACAGGGGAGGGGAAAACTGTTTTTT

J: TRBJ1-1
D: .
size: .
length: 13
V: TRBV7-9
CDR3: CASSSQMNTEAFF
DNA: TGTGCCAGCAGCTCCCAGATGAACACTGAAGCTTTCTTT

J: TRBJ2-1
D: TRBD2
size: .
length: 17
V: TRBV9
CDR3: CASSPHQRERTYNEQFF
DNA: TGTGCCAGCAGCCCCCACCAGCGGGAGCGCACCTACAATGAGCAGTTCTTC

J: TRBJ1-3
D: .
size: .
length: 16
V: TRBV4-3
CDR3: CASSSGQQESGNTIYF
DNA: TGCGCCAGCAGCTCCGGACAGCAGGAATCTGGAAACACCATATATTTT

J: TRBJ1-2
D: .
size: .
length: 13
V: TRBV6-2/TRBV6-3
CDR3: CASSYEQTYGYTF
DNA: TGTGCCAGCAGTTACGAGCAGACCTATGGCTACACCTTC

J: TRBJ1-2
D: TRBD1
size: .
length: 15
V: TRBV6-2/TRBV6-3
CDR3: CASSRYREGAYGYTF
DNA: TGTGCCAGCAGCCGCTACAGGGAGGGGGCCTATGGCTACACCTTC

J: TRBJ2-7
D: .
size: .
length: 14
V: TRBV11-3
CDR3: CASSTPRASYEQYF
DNA: TGTGCCAGCAGCACCCCCCGGGCTTCCTACGAGCAGTACTTC

J: TRBJ1-1
D: TRBD1
size: .
length: 14
V: TRBV6-5
CDR3: CASSRDSVNTEAFF
DNA: TGTGCCAGCAGTAGGGACAGCGTTAACACTGAAGCTTTCTTT

J: TRBJ2-3
D: .
size: .
length: 13
V: TRBV19
CDR3: CASSIGFTDTQYF
DNA: TGTGCCAGTAGTATTGGTTTTACAGATACGCAGTATTTT

J: TRBJ1-1
D: .
size: .
length: 15
V: TRBV18
CDR3: CASSQPPGRNTEAFF
DNA: TGTGCCAGCTCACAACCCCCGGGAAGGAACACTGAAGCTTTCTTT